These 18 T cell receptor beta chains were sequenced from one sample in a study of cytomegalovirus exposure and HLA in healthy donors. Produced via immunoSEQ multiplex PCR; TCRdb's table is partial and in-frame only. This table has tens of thousands of clones, 85% to 95% appearing once. The sequenced sample consisted of PBMCs. The receptors were sampled from a young man in good health and CMV-seropositive.

V gene TRBV6-5 combines with J gene TRBJ1-4, with a weak D call TRBD1 (5 bases). This CDR3 has 14 amino acids. V was clipped by 6 bases and J by 5 bases, with 13 bases between them. The germline CDR1 and CDR2 sequences are MNHEY and SVGAGI. The CDR3 spells CASRRTRSNEKLFF. CDR3 coding DNA: TGTGCCAGCAGACGGACACGGTCGAATGAAAAACTGTTTTTT.

The J gene is TRBJ1-2, the V gene TRBV4-1, with D perhaps TRBD1 (6 bases). Germline assignment: CDR1 MGHRA and CDR2 YSYEKL. The CDR3 contains 16 residues. V dropped 0 bases and J dropped 2 bases, with 13 bases sitting between them. The CDR3 nucleotides read TGCGCCAGCAGCCAAGATAGCGGGGGCTCAAACTATGGCTACACCTTC. Amino acids: CASSQDSGGSNYGYTF.

The V and J genes are TRBV5-4 and TRBJ1-2; D is undetermined. This CDR3 contains 13 residues. Trimming removed 4 bases at V and 4 bases at J, with 11 bases between. CDR1 is SGHNT, CDR2 YYREEE, per germline (reference sequence). The CDR3 DNA follows: TGTGCCAGCAGCGATACTGGGAGCTATGGCTACACCTTC. The encoded protein is CASSDTGSYGYTF. The whole variable domain, filled in from reference TRBV5-4 and TRBJ1-2, reads ETGVTQSPTHLIKTRGQQVTLRCSSQSGHNTVSWYQQALGQGPQFIFQYYREEENGRGNFPPRFSGLQFPNYSSELNVNALELDDSALYLCASSDTGSYGYTFGSGTRLTVV.

CDR3: CASSSLNRERGNEQFF. The CDR3 DNA follows: TGTGCCAGCAGCTCACTAAACAGGGAGAGAGGCAATGAGCAGTTCTTC. The V call is TRBV7-3, the J call TRBJ2-1; tentatively, D is TRBD1 (6 bases). Germline values: CDR1 SGHTA, CDR2 FQGTGA. CDR3 length: 16 residues. Trimming removed 4 bases from V and 6 bases from J, with 19 bases in between.

This chain's CDR3 is CSAGTGREQYF. The CDR3 DNA reads TGCAGTGCCGGGACAGGGCGGGAGCAGTACTTC. The chain couples TRBV20-1 to TRBJ2-7; TRBD1 agrees at 9 bases. Unmatched junction bases numbered 4, after V lost 6 bases and J lost 7 bases. Germline loops: CDR1 DFQATT, CDR2 SNEGSKA (reference sequence). The length of the CDR3 is 11 residues.

The chain carries TRBV19 and TRBJ1-2; unclear D gene. The V end was cut by 7 bases, the J end by 2 bases, with 14 bases between. The CDR3 contains 14 residues. From germline, CDR1 is LNHDA and CDR2 SQIVND (reference sequence). CDR3 sequence reads: CASTGLQRNYGYTF. The CDR3 DNA follows: TGTGCCAGTACCGGACTGCAGCGAAACTATGGCTACACCTTC.

The chain recombines TRBV5-1 with TRBJ2-1, with 7 bases fitting TRBD1. This CDR3 region has 14 residues. Germline V gene data show CDR1 as SGHRS and CDR2 as YFSETQ. V dropped 7 bases and J dropped 2; count of bases not matched to a gene: 6. In DNA form, the CDR3 reads TGCGCCAGCGACAGGGAAGGGACCTACAATGAGCAGTTCTTC. This gives the protein CASDREGTYNEQFF.

J is TRBJ2-7 and V is TRBV2; TRBD2 agrees at 7 bases. This CDR3 has 16 amino acids. V lost 4 bases to trimming and J lost 2 bases; unmatched junction nucleotides: 11. Germline V gene data show CDR1 as SNHLY and CDR2 as FYNNEI. The CDR3 DNA follows: TGTGCCAGCAGTGGGAGCCCGACTAGCTTGGCCTACGAGCAGTACTTC. Protein: CASSGSPTSLAYEQYF.

J is TRBJ1-4 and V is TRBV5-1, with a possible D match to TRBD1 (5 bases). Trimming stripped 3 bases from V and 8 bases from J, with 14 bases between. The CDR3 is 14 residues long. Germline CDR1 and CDR2: SGHRS and YFSETQ. CDR3 sequence (DNA): TGCGCCAGCAGCTGGAGTGGGGCGAGCGAAAAACTGTTTTTT. This translates into CASSWSGASEKLFF.

V and J are TRBV4-2 and TRBJ1-5, with D maybe TRBD1 (5 bases). The V end was cut by 0 bases, the J end by 6 bases, with 12 bases between. CDR1 and CDR2 (germline): LGHNA, YNFKEQ. The CDR3 has 15 residues. The CDR3 here is CASSQDLGGGQPQHF. The CDR3, as DNA: TGTGCCAGCAGCCAAGATCTGGGGGGAGGTCAGCCCCAGCATTTT.

V is TRBV7-2 and J is TRBJ1-2; a possible D gene is TRBD1 (6 bases). V dropped 5 bases and J dropped 3 bases, with 16 bases sitting between them. Germline V gene lookup returns CDR1 SGHTA and CDR2 FQGNSA. This CDR3 has 15 residues. The DNA for the CDR3 is TGTGCCAGCAGCGGTTACAGGGCTACCTACTATGGCTACACCTTC. Translated, it gives CASSGYRATYYGYTF. Filled out from reference TRBV7-2 and TRBJ1-2, the complete variable domain reads GAGVSQSPSNKVTEKGKDVELRCDPISGHTALYWYRQSLGQGLEFLIYFQGNSAPDKSGLPSDRFSAERTGGSVSTLTIQRTQQEDSAVYLCASSGYRATYYGYTFGSGTRLTVV.

V is TRBV6-1 and J is TRBJ1-1; weak D call: TRBD1 (5 bases). This CDR3 is built from 16 residues. CDR1 is MNHNS, CDR2 SASEGT, per germline. V shed 2 bases and J shed 6 bases, with 19 bases lying between them. The CDR3 is CASSEILGEGGAEAFF. CDR3 coding DNA: TGTGCCAGCAGTGAAATTTTAGGGGAGGGCGGGGCTGAAGCTTTCTTT.

The chain has TRBV2 and TRBJ1-5; D is undetermined. The length of the CDR3 is 16 residues. Trimming stripped 2 bases from V and 3 bases from J, with 14 bases between. The germline V gene has CDR1 SNHLY and CDR2 FYNNEI. This CDR3 is CASSEYDNYNNQPQHF. Written as DNA, the CDR3 is TGTGCCAGCAGTGAATACGACAATTATAACAATCAGCCCCAGCATTTT.

This CDR3 reads CASNSGSGNTIYF. CDR3 nucleotides: TGTGCCAGTAATTCAGGATCAGGAAACACCATATATTTT. This chain links TRBV19 with TRBJ1-3, with D hard to call. The CDR3 runs to 13 residues. V was cut by 7 bases and J by 4 bases, with 11 bases left in between. The germline V gene encodes CDR1 LNHDA and CDR2 SQIVND (reference sequence).

The chain carries TRBV2 and TRBJ2-7; TRBD1 is a possible D gene (6 bases). Trimming shortened V by 2 bases and J by 2 bases, and 19 bases separated the two germline ends. This CDR3 contains 17 residues. Germline V lookup: CDR1 SNHLY, CDR2 FYNNEI. CDR3 DNA: TGTGCCAGCAGTGAACCACAACAGGGCGCCTTAACCTACGAGCAGTACTTC. As protein: CASSEPQQGALTYEQYF.

The V and J genes are TRBV29-1 and TRBJ1-2; the match to TRBD1 covers 9 bases. CDR1 is SQVTM and CDR2 is ANQGSEA in the germline V gene. This CDR3 is built from 13 residues. The trim removed 7 bases at V and 6 bases at J, leaving 9 bases unmatched. The CDR3 region is CSGSRGTGHGYTF. Here the CDR3 DNA reads TGCAGCGGTTCCCGGGGGACAGGGCATGGCTACACCTTC.

The chain combines TRBV5-4 with TRBJ2-5; 9 positions match TRBD2. Trimming cost V 0 bases and J 0 bases; bases outside gene matches: 3. The CDR3 runs 16 residues. The germline CDR1 and CDR2 sequences are SGHNT and YYREEE (reference sequence). CDR3 amino acids: CASSLGGGAYQETQYF. CDR3 DNA: TGTGCCAGCAGCTTGGGCGGGGGGGCCTACCAAGAGACCCAGTACTTC. Combining the CDR3 with reference TRBV5-4 and TRBJ2-5 gives the whole variable domain ETGVTQSPTHLIKTRGQQVTLRCSSQSGHNTVSWYQQALGQGPQFIFQYYREEENGRGNFPPRFSGLQFPNYSSELNVNALELDDSALYLCASSLGGGAYQETQYFGPGTRLLVL.

J is TRBJ2-1 and V is TRBV5-4; D is perhaps TRBD1 (7 bases). Germline CDR1 SGHNT, CDR2 YYREEE (reference sequence). This CDR3 comprises 15 residues. V dropped 4 bases and J dropped 2 bases, with 13 bases sitting between them. The CDR3 bases are TGTGCCAGCAGCCCGCGGGACAGCACCTACAATGAGCAGTTCTTC. Protein product: CASSPRDSTYNEQFF.